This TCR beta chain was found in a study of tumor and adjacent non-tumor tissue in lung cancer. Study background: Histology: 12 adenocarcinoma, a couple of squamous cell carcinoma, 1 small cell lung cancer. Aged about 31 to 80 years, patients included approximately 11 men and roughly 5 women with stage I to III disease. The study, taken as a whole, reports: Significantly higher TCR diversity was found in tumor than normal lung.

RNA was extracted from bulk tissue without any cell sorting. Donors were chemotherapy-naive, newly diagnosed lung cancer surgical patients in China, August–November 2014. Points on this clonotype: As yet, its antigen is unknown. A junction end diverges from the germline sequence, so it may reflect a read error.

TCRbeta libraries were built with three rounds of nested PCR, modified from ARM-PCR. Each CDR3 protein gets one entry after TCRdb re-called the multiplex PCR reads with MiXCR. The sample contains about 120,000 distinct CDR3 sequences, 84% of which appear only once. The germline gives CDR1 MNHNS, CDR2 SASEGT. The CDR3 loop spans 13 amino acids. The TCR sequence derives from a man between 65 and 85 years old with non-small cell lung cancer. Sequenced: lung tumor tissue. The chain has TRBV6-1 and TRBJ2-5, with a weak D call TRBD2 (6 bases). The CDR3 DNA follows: TGTGCCAGCAGTGAAGCTAGTGGGCCCCGGGAGTATTTC. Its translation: CASSEASGPREYF.